A selection of T cell receptor beta chains follows, all from one sample in a study of beta chain features in type 1 diabetes. Measured with immunoSEQ multiplex PCR; TCRdb has only the in-frame clones, and not every one. In the table there are 200,000 to 300,000 clones, about a tenth of which are singletons. The specimen sequenced was naive CD4+ T cells from blood. These receptors came from a man under 40 with type 1 diabetes. CDR3s include the opening cysteine and the closing phenylalanine or tryptophan. A D gene is named only where the DNA matches it firmly. Rows give clone size only sometimes, using once, few, many, or a class for an expanded clone.

V gene	clone size	J gene	D gene	CDR3 protein	CDR3 DNA
TRBV19	few	TRBJ1-4	-	CASSIGANEKLFF	TGTGCCAGTAGTATAGGAGCTAATGAAAAACTGTTTTTT
TRBV7-9	-	TRBJ1-2	-	CASSLTGHGYTF	TGTGCCAGCAGCTTAACAGGGCACGGCTACACCTTC
TRBV7-3	few	TRBJ2-3	-	CASSLSGPGKTQYF	TGTGCCAGCAGCTTAAGCGGGCCCGGAAAGACGCAGTATTTT
TRBV11-1	-	TRBJ1-1	-	CASSYRELPNTEAFF	TGTGCCAGCAGCTATCGTGAACTGCCCAACACTGAAGCTTTCTTT
TRBV10-2	-	TRBJ1-2	-	CASSEVGGYTF	TGCGCCAGCAGTGAAGTGGGCGGCTACACCTTC
TRBV19	-	TRBJ2-3	-	CASSPGTDTQYF	TGTGCCAGTAGTCCGGGCACAGATACGCAGTATTTT
TRBV7-9	few	TRBJ2-5	TRBD1	CASSLSGTGGRQTQYF	TGTGCCAGCAGCCTCTCCGGGACAGGGGGCCGGCAGACCCAGTACTTC
TRBV28	-	TRBJ1-5	TRBD1	CASNIQGGNQPQHF	TGTGCCAGCAATATACAGGGGGGCAATCAGCCCCAGCATTTT
TRBV5-1	-	TRBJ2-1	TRBD2	CASSPGLAGASNDEQFF	TGCGCCAGCAGCCCTGGACTAGCGGGGGCCTCAAACGATGAGCAGTTCTTC
TRBV7-2	-	TRBJ2-1	-	CASSFRGGDNEQFF	TGTGCCAGCAGCTTTAGAGGGGGAGACAATGAGCAGTTCTTC
TRBV11-2	few	TRBJ1-2	TRBD1	CASSAKPTGGGYTF	TGTGCCAGCAGCGCGAAGCCGACAGGGGGCGGCTACACCTTC
TRBV6-5	-	TRBJ2-2	-	CASSLRRGNTGELFF	TGTGCCAGCAGTTTACGGCGGGGGAACACCGGGGAGCTGTTTTTT
TRBV28	few	TRBJ2-5	-	CASRQMYQETQYF	TGTGCCAGCAGACAAATGTACCAAGAGACCCAGTACTTC
TRBV5-1	few	TRBJ2-3	TRBD2	CASSLVTSGGTDTQYF	TGCGCCAGCAGCTTGGTTACTAGCGGGGGCACAGATACGCAGTATTTT
TRBV30	-	TRBJ1-6	TRBD1	CAYRTGPSPLHF	TGTGCCTACCGGACAGGGCCTTCACCCCTCCACTTT
TRBV5-1	-	TRBJ2-5	TRBD2	CASSSGLVGDQETQYF	TGCGCCAGCAGCTCCGGACTAGTGGGAGACCAAGAGACCCAGTACTTC
TRBV9	-	TRBJ2-2	-	CASSVGQGNTGELFF	TGTGCCAGCAGCGTAGGGCAGGGGAACACCGGGGAGCTGTTTTTT
TRBV4-3	few	TRBJ2-5	TRBD1	CASSHGQGTETQYF	TGCGCCAGCAGCCATGGACAGGGGACGGAGACCCAGTACTTC
TRBV25-1	few	TRBJ2-1	TRBD1	CASNRADREHDEQFF	TGTGCCAGCAATAGGGCGGACAGGGAGCACGATGAGCAGTTCTTC
TRBV25-1	-	TRBJ2-2	-	CASSARSNTGELFF	TGTGCCAGCAGTGCGCGATCGAACACCGGGGAGCTGTTTTTT
TRBV18	few	TRBJ1-5	-	CASSPWAGEPQHF	TGTGCCAGCTCACCATGGGCCGGGGAGCCCCAGCATTTT
TRBV6-1	few	TRBJ2-5	TRBD1	CATRLRQGQETQYF	TGTGCCACCCGACTTAGACAGGGACAAGAGACCCAGTACTTC
TRBV7-8	few	TRBJ2-5	-	CASSPLSQETQYF	TGTGCCAGCAGCCCACTGAGCCAAGAGACCCAGTACTTC
TRBV25-1	few	TRBJ1-2	-	CASSEGGATYGYTF	TGTGCCAGCAGTGAAGGCGGGGCCACCTATGGCTACACCTTC
TRBV9	-	TRBJ2-1	TRBD2	CASSMRGSSYNEQFF	TGTGCCAGCAGCATGCGGGGGTCCTCCTACAATGAGCAGTTCTTC
TRBV29-1	-	TRBJ2-3	-	CSALRGADTQYF	TGCAGCGCACTCAGGGGGGCAGATACGCAGTATTTT
TRBV29-1	-	TRBJ2-7	-	CSVAWTPYEQYF	TGCAGCGTTGCATGGACTCCCTACGAGCAGTACTTC
TRBV9	-	TRBJ2-3	TRBD1	CASSPGQGDGTDTQYF	TGTGCCAGCAGCCCCGGGCAGGGGGACGGCACAGATACGCAGTATTTT
TRBV14	-	TRBJ2-5	TRBD1	CASSQPGTGRKETQYF	TGTGCCAGCAGCCAGCCCGGGACAGGGAGGAAAGAGACCCAGTACTTC
TRBV2	-	TRBJ2-2	-	CASSEVPGTGELFF	TGTGCCAGCAGTGAAGTGCCCGGCACCGGGGAGCTGTTTTTT
TRBV19	-	TRBJ2-1	TRBD1	CASSPGDRGNEQFF	TGTGCCAGTAGTCCTGGGGACAGGGGTAATGAGCAGTTCTTC
TRBV6-1	few	TRBJ1-2	TRBD1	CASRRGTANYGYTF	TGTGCCAGCAGACGAGGGACAGCTAACTATGGCTACACCTTC
TRBV7-2	few	TRBJ1-4	-	CASSFTGTNEKLFF	TGTGCCAGCAGCTTCACAGGGACTAATGAAAAACTGTTTTTT
TRBV4-2	few	TRBJ1-2	-	CASSQDSQANYGYTF	TGTGCCAGCAGCCAGGACAGCCAGGCTAACTATGGCTACACCTTC
TRBV5-1	few	TRBJ2-3	-	CASSPQLPDTQYF	TGCGCCAGCAGCCCTCAACTCCCGGATACGCAGTATTTT
TRBV29-1	few	TRBJ1-3	-	CSVTTGSSSGNTIYF	TGCAGCGTTACTACAGGTAGCAGCTCTGGAAACACCATATATTTT
TRBV28	few	TRBJ2-4	-	CASRAPGVAKNIQYF	TGTGCCAGCAGAGCCCCCGGTGTAGCCAAAAACATTCAGTACTTC
TRBV28	-	TRBJ1-2	-	CASSFEEYGYTF	TGTGCCAGCAGTTTTGAGGAGTATGGCTACACCTTC
TRBV4-2	few	TRBJ2-5	-	CASSQGSLRAGETQYF	TGTGCCAGCAGCCAGGGCAGTCTAAGGGCGGGAGAGACCCAGTACTTC
TRBV25-1	-	TRBJ1-5	-	CASSEFQDESQPQHF	TGTGCCAGCAGTGAATTTCAAGATGAGAGTCAGCCCCAGCATTTT
TRBV6-6	few	TRBJ1-6	TRBD1	CASEGQGTSPLHF	TGTGCCAGCGAGGGACAGGGGACTTCACCCCTCCACTTT
TRBV11-2	-	TRBJ1-4	-	CASSPRDNNEKLFF	TGTGCCAGCAGCCCCCGGGACAATAATGAAAAACTGTTTTTT
TRBV5-1	-	TRBJ2-1	TRBD1	CASSLERTGTRYNEQFF	TGCGCCAGCAGCTTGGAAAGGACAGGGACCCGTTACAATGAGCAGTTCTTC
TRBV7-2	-	TRBJ1-3	-	CASSTSGAGNTIYF	TGTGCCAGCAGCACCTCAGGCGCTGGAAACACCATATATTTT
TRBV9	few	TRBJ2-5	TRBD1	CASSFGQGRETQYF	TGTGCCAGCAGCTTCGGACAGGGTCGGGAGACCCAGTACTTC
TRBV29-1	-	TRBJ1-2	TRBD1	CSVELGQAGYGYTF	TGCAGCGTTGAGCTAGGACAGGCAGGCTATGGCTACACCTTC